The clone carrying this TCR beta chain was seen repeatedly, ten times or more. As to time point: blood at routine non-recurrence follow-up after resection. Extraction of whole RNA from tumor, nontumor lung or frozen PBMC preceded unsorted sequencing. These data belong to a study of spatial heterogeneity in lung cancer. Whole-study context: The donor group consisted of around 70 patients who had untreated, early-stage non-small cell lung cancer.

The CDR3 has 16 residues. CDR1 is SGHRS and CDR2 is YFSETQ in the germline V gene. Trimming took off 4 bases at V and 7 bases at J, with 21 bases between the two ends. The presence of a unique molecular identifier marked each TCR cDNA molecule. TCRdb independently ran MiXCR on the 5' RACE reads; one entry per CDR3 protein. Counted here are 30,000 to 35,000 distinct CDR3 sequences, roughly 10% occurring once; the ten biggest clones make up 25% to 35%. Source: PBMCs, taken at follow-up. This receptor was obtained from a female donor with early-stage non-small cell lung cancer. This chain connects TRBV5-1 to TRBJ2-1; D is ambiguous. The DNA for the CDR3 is TGCGCCAGCAGCCCAGCTACCGGGCTGGGCGAAAATGAGCAGTTCTTC. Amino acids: CASSPATGLGENEQFF.